One and the same sample provided the 3 T cell receptor beta chains below, sequenced in a study of blood T cell repertoires in COVID-19. Data came from immunoSEQ multiplex PCR; TCRdb stores just in-frame clones and leaves some out. The data hold over 200,000 clones, with approximately 88% observed a single time. The sequencing sample was made of PBMCs or T cells enriched from blood (not recorded which). The receptors here all came from a woman younger than 45 who had been exposed to COVID-19.

The rearrangement joins TRBV15 to TRBJ1-2; 9 nucleotides agree with TRBD1. The J segment lost 2 bases and the V segment lost 1 base, leaving 5 bases of the junction unmatched. This CDR3 region has 16 residues. Germline-derived CDR1 and CDR2 are LNHNV and YYDKDF (reference sequence). As DNA, the CDR3 is TGTGCCACCAGCAGAGTCCGGACAGGGGTGAACTATGGCTACACCTTC. Translation: CATSRVRTGVNYGYTF.

V is TRBV9 and J is TRBJ2-3; TRBD2 agrees at 11 bases. In germline, CDR1 is SGDLS, CDR2 YYNGEE. This CDR3 comprises 16 residues. The V segment lost 3 bases and the J segment 2 bases; nucleotides outside the gene matches: 5. CDR3 in DNA: TGTGCCAGCAGCGCCGAACTAGCGGGGGACACAGATACGCAGTATTTT. It yields the protein CASSAELAGDTDTQYF.

The CDR3: CASTRSYEQYF. Written as DNA, the CDR3 is TGTGCCAGCACTCGCTCCTACGAGCAGTACTTC. V usage is TRBV6-4 and J usage is TRBJ2-7; D gene unclear. The length of the CDR3 is 11 residues. The ends were cut back, 7 bases at V and 0 bases at J, with 4 bases in the middle. CDR1 and CDR2 from the germline V gene are MRHNA and SNTAGT.